This T cell receptor (beta chain) was sequenced in a study of shared clonotypes between healthy human individuals. The length of the CDR3 is 17 residues. Germline values: CDR1 SGHRS, CDR2 YFSETQ. J lost 0 bases, V lost 3 bases, and 9 bases had no gene match. Study-level points and caveats: Enrolling few donors narrowed the genetic and exposure-history diversity that was represented. Researchers sampled blood only, noting tissue repertoires likely differ.

Concerning this clone: The antigen remains unidentified.

Genomic DNA per cell subset filled all wells of several immunoSEQ plates. Assay: immunoSEQ multiplex PCR; the TCRdb copy retains only in-frame clones and omits some. The table records hundreds of thousands of clones, 75% to 85% of them present only once. The healthy adult donors were HIV-negative and reported no recent acute infections or vaccinations. The rearrangement uses TRBV5-1 and TRBJ2-7, with 10 bases fitting TRBD2. What was sequenced was PBMCs. This TCR was recovered from a woman aged 35 to 49 in good health. Some clones in this sample may be carry-over from other donors' samples. CDR3 DNA sequence: TGCGCCAGCAGCTCCTACCTAGCGGGAGCGCTCTCCTACGAGCAGTACTTC. Translated, it gives CASSSYLAGALSYEQYF.